This T cell receptor beta chain was sequenced in a study of blood T cell repertoires in COVID-19. Study context: There were acute and convalescent COVID-19 samples, and they came from the United States, Italy and Spain. Nucleic acid was either cDNA or gDNA, and it came from T cells, B-cell-depleted T cells, or PBMCs.

Methods used by the authors: Amplification with reference gene primers provided the estimates of nucleated cell counts. Sequencing used immunoSEQ multiplex PCR; TCRdb keeps in-frame clones, though not all of them. V, J and clone size are those of that table, while D and trimming were read from the DNA. Of under 100,000 clones listed, about 82% are singletons. Sample: peripheral blood. This receptor was obtained from a man aged 45-65 years with acute or convalescent COVID-19.

CDR3 DNA: TGTGCCAGCTCTCGGACTAGCGGGGGGTTCTACGAGCAGTACTTC. Translating gives CASSRTSGGFYEQYF. The chain uses TRBV18 and TRBJ2-7; 14 bases agree with TRBD2. The germline CDR1 and CDR2 sequences are KGHSH and LQKENI. J lost 3 bases, V lost 6 bases, and 4 bases had no gene match. The CDR3 is made up of 15 amino acids.